One sample yielded the 17 T cell receptor beta chains listed below, sequenced in a study of neurological immune-mediated disorders. One entry per CDR3 protein results from TCRdb running MiXCR on the 5' RACE reads. Altogether tens of thousands of distinct CDR3 sequences are present, around 3.6% being singletons, with the ten largest covering less than 3.5%. The sequencing input was PBMCs. These receptors were taken from a woman aged 45-59 years with multiple sclerosis.

This clonotype was recorded at least ten times. The J gene is TRBJ1-2, the V gene TRBV7-9; D is unresolved. Trimming removed 5 bases at V and 8 bases at J, with 12 bases between. The CDR3 loop spans 12 amino acids. The germline V gene encodes CDR1 SEHNR and CDR2 FQNEAQ (reference sequence). CDR3 sequence: CASSPTDRGYTF. DNA for the CDR3: TGTGCCAGCAGCCCTACGGACCGCGGCTACACCTTC.

This clonotype was seen many times. CDR3 region: CASSLSGGETEAFF. CDR3 bases: TGCGCCAGCAGCTTGTCAGGGGGGGAAACTGAAGCTTTCTTT. The chain joins TRBV5-1 to TRBJ1-1, with 7 positions matching TRBD1. Germline V gives CDR1 SGHRS, CDR2 YFSETQ. V lost 1 base, J lost 5 bases, and 5 bases stayed unmatched. The length of the CDR3 is 14 residues.

This clonotype was counted ten times or more. The rearrangement uses TRBV5-1 and TRBJ2-5, with a possible D match to TRBD1 (5 bases). Trimming removed 4 bases at V and 3 bases at J, with 13 bases between. The CDR3 has 14 amino acids. Germline CDR1 is SGHRS and CDR2 is YFSETQ. The CDR3 here is CASSLKTAEETQYF. CDR3 DNA sequence: TGCGCCAGCAGCCTAAAGACAGCAGAAGAGACCCAGTACTTC.

This clonotype was observed at least ten times. The CDR3 loop is CASSAEGTPYEQYF. In DNA, the CDR3 is TGTGCCAGCAGTGCTGAAGGGACACCGTACGAGCAGTACTTC. The rearrangement joins TRBV12-3 or TRBV12-4 to TRBJ2-7; TRBD1 is a possible D gene (6 bases). The ends were cut back, 5 bases at V and 4 bases at J, with 15 bases in the middle. The CDR3 loop spans 14 amino acids.

This clonotype was recorded many times. Given a much more abundant clone one base away, this may be a read error. The rearrangement links TRBV25-1 to TRBJ1-2, with 8 bases identical to TRBD1. V was pared by 6 bases and J by 4 bases, with 7 bases of the junction left unmatched. The germline V gene has CDR1 MGHDK and CDR2 SYGVNS. The CDR3 sequence is 14 residues long. CDR3 nucleotide sequence: TGTGCCAGCAGGCGGACAGGGAGTGCCTATGGCTACACCTTC. Translating it yields CASRRTGSAYGYTF.

This clonotype has a count of ten or more. The V and J genes are TRBV20-1 and TRBJ2-1; D is ambiguous. The CDR3 runs to 10 residues. The V end lost 3 bases, the J end lost 7 bases, and 4 bases lay between the germline ends. Per the germline V gene, CDR1 is DFQATT and CDR2 is SNEGSKA (reference sequence). The chain's CDR3 is CSASENEQFF. The CDR3 DNA follows: TGCAGTGCTAGTGAGAATGAGCAGTTCTTC.

This clonotype appeared many times. The CDR3 reads CASSLLSGATSTDTQYF. The CDR3 DNA follows: TGTGCCAGCAGCTTATTAAGCGGGGCCACTAGCACAGATACGCAGTATTTT. The chain combines TRBV7-2 with TRBJ2-3; 7 bases match TRBD2. Germline V gene sequence: CDR1 SGHTA, CDR2 FQGNSA. This CDR3 region has 17 residues. Trimming cost V 2 bases and J 0 bases; bases outside gene matches: 8. Based on the CDR3 plus reference TRBV7-2 and TRBJ2-3, the full variable domain is GAGVSQSPSNKVTEKGKDVELRCDPISGHTALYWYRQSLGQGLEFLIYFQGNSAPDKSGLPSDRFSAERTGGSVSTLTIQRTQQEDSAVYLCASSLLSGATSTDTQYFGPGTRLTVL.

The table lists this clonotype with many counts. The chain employs TRBV9 and TRBJ2-2; a weak D match, TRBD2 (7 bases). This CDR3 has 12 residues. V was clipped by 6 bases and J by 8 bases, with 11 bases between them. In germline, CDR1 is SGDLS, CDR2 YYNGEE. The CDR3, as DNA: TGTGCCAGCAACCGGGGGGCTGGGGAGCTGTTTTTT. Encoded protein: CASNRGAGELFF.

The table lists this clonotype with a few counts. V gene TRBV12-3 or TRBV12-4 combines with J gene TRBJ1-1; unclear D gene. V lost 2 bases and J lost 1, with 5 bases in between. The CDR3 consists of 13 residues. CDR3 nucleotide sequence: TGTGCCAGCAGTTTACAGCAGAACACTGAAGCTTTCTTT. Amino acids: CASSLQQNTEAFF.

The chain carries TRBV25-1 and TRBJ2-7; weak D call: TRBD1 (6 bases). V was cut by 3 bases and J by 3 bases, with 12 bases left in between. This CDR3 comprises 14 residues. CDR1 and CDR2 (germline): MGHDK, SYGVNS. The CDR3 loop is CASSDGDIDYEQYF. Written as DNA, the CDR3 is TGTGCCAGCAGTGACGGGGACATAGACTACGAGCAGTACTTC.

This clonotype has a count of ten or more. The V and J genes are TRBV12-3 or TRBV12-4 and TRBJ1-2, with 9 bases lining up with TRBD1. The J segment lost 4 bases and the V segment lost 7 bases, leaving 7 bases of the junction unmatched. CDR3 length: 14 residues. This CDR3 is CASTSWDRAYGYTF. The DNA for the CDR3 is TGTGCCAGCACCTCCTGGGACAGGGCCTATGGCTACACCTTC.

In its sample, this clonotype was seen many times. The gene calls are TRBV20-1 and TRBJ2-1; TRBD2 matches at 10 bases. The germline gives CDR1 DFQATT, CDR2 SNEGSKA (reference sequence). The CDR3 consists of 14 residues. With 3 bases clipped from V and 9 bases from J, the junction kept 8 bases outside the gene matches. CDR3 coding DNA: TGCAGTGCTAGTGTCGGACTAGCGGTGGGTGAGCAGTTCTTC. Amino acid sequence: CSASVGLAVGEQFF.

This clonotype appeared many times. The J gene is TRBJ2-7, the V gene TRBV6-5; no reliable D call. V was shortened by 5 bases and J by 0 bases, with 11 bases between the two germline ends. CDR3 length: 14 amino acids. Germline CDR1 and CDR2: MNHEY and SVGAGI. DNA of the CDR3: TGTGCCAGCAGTAACACTCTAACCTCCTACGAGCAGTACTTC. Protein: CASSNTLTSYEQYF.

This clonotype has a count of ten or more. This chain joins TRBV28 and TRBJ2-7, with 7 nucleotides matching TRBD1. The CDR3 runs 14 residues. Germline V gene lookup returns CDR1 MDHEN and CDR2 SYDVKM. V trimming: 8 bases; J trimming: 3 bases; junction bases outside the gene matches: 10. The chain's CDR3 is CASAPTGTDYEQYF. The DNA for the CDR3 is TGTGCCAGCGCTCCAACCGGGACAGACTACGAGCAGTACTTC.

Ten or more counts support this clonotype. The chain couples TRBV6-5 to TRBJ2-1; D gene ambiguous. CDR3 length: 12 residues. The ends were cut back, 6 bases at V and 4 bases at J, with 7 bases in the middle. Germline V CDR1 and CDR2: MNHEY, SVGAGI. This CDR3 is CASSPTYNEQFF. For the CDR3, the DNA is TGTGCCAGCAGCCCGACTTACAATGAGCAGTTCTTC.

At least ten counts were recorded for this clonotype. V and J are TRBV14 and TRBJ1-1, with D possibly matching TRBD1 (5 bases). The CDR3 runs 15 residues. The V end was cut by 4 bases, the J end by 2 bases, with 14 bases between. Germline V CDR1 and CDR2: SGHDN, FVKESK. CDR3 sequence: CASSPPGGLNTEAFF. The DNA for the CDR3 is TGTGCCAGCAGCCCCCCTGGGGGGTTAAACACTGAAGCTTTCTTT.

This clonotype was seen repeatedly, ten times or more. The CDR3 coding sequence is TGCAGCGTTGAAGTGGCCTTGGGAAATCAGCCCCAGCATTTT. Protein sequence: CSVEVALGNQPQHF. The chain is built from TRBV29-1 and TRBJ1-5; D unresolved. This CDR3 spans 14 amino acids. V lost 1 base to trimming and J lost 4 bases, with 11 bases between them. Germline V CDR1 and CDR2: SQVTM, ANQGSEA.